This is a list of T cell receptor beta chains from one sample in a study of blood T cells in healthy people across ages. TCRdb reprocessed the 5' RACE reads with MiXCR, giving one entry per CDR3 protein. Here the sample spans 1.5 million to 2 million distinct CDR3 sequences, roughly 27% being singletons. The specimen was blood. These receptors were taken from a woman in her twenties or thirties in good health. Each CDR3 is given with its conserved first and last residue. Fields, in order: J gene, V gene, D gene, clone size, CDR3 DNA, CDR3 protein. D genes are given only for firm matches. Clone size appears in some rows only: once, few, many, or a class for an expanded clone.

TRBJ1-2 | TRBV5-1 | NA | many | TGCGCCAGCAGCTTCGAGGCTAACTATGGCTACACCTTC | CASSFEANYGYTF
TRBJ2-1 | TRBV6-5 | NA | few | TGTGCCAGCAGTTACTCCCTAGCAGGAGCCTCCTACAATGAGCAGTTCTTC | CASSYSLAGASYNEQFF
TRBJ2-7 | TRBV4-2 | NA | NA | TGTGCCAGCAGCCAATCGGCACAGATCTACGAGCAGTACTTC | CASSQSAQIYEQYF
TRBJ2-5 | TRBV7-9 | NA | NA | TGTGCCAGCAGCTTGCCTCCCGGGAAGGGAAAGACCCAGTACTTC | CASSLPPGKGKTQYF
TRBJ1-1 | TRBV6-2/TRBV6-3 | NA | few | TGTGCCAGCAGTCAGCAGGCGGGGAACACTGAAGCTTTCTTT | CASSQQAGNTEAFF
TRBJ2-3 | TRBV7-9 | TRBD1 | many | TGTGCCAGCAGCTTCCGACAGGGGGCAGATACGCAGTATTTT | CASSFRQGADTQYF
TRBJ2-5 | TRBV5-1 | TRBD2 | NA | TGCGCCAGCAGACCAGGGGGGACTAGCGGACAAGAGACCCAGTACTTC | CASRPGGTSGQETQYF
TRBJ1-1 | TRBV5-1 | NA | NA | TGCGCCAGCAGCCGGGAGGGGGGGAACACTGAAGCTTTCTTT | CASSREGGNTEAFF
TRBJ2-7 | TRBV2 | TRBD1 | NA | TGTGCCAGCGGCTGGACAGGGGGGCTCTACGAGCAGTACTTC | CASGWTGGLYEQYF
TRBJ1-1 | TRBV5-1 | NA | NA | TGCGCCAGCAGCCCCCCCGGACAGCTCAACACTGAAGCTTTCTTT | CASSPPGQLNTEAFF
TRBJ2-7 | TRBV12-3/TRBV12-4 | NA | NA | TGTGCCAGCAGCGGGGACGTTACCTACGAGCAGTACTTC | CASSGDVTYEQYF
TRBJ2-1 | TRBV20-1 | TRBD2 | few | TGCAGTGCGCTCGAGCGGGGCTATGAGCAGTTCTTC | CSALERGYEQFF
TRBJ2-7 | TRBV29-1 | NA | many | TGCAGCGCTGGCCAGGGGGGTCAAACCTACGAGCAGTACTTC | CSAGQGGQTYEQYF
TRBJ2-3 | TRBV7-2 | NA | few | TGTGCCAGCAGCTTTTATCCCGGGACCGATACGCAGTATTTT | CASSFYPGTDTQYF
TRBJ2-5 | TRBV12-3/TRBV12-4 | TRBD2 | few | TGTGCCAGCAGCCCGGGTCCTAGCGGGGGGGCGGTGGAGACCCAGTACTTC | CASSPGPSGGAVETQYF
TRBJ2-7 | TRBV7-2 | NA | NA | TGTGCCTCGGGCACAGGGAGAATCTACGAGCAGTACTTC | CASGTGRIYEQYF
TRBJ2-1 | TRBV25-1 | NA | few | TGTGCCAGCAGGAATATTGATGAGCAGTTCTTC | CASRNIDEQFF
TRBJ1-1 | TRBV29-1 | TRBD1 | few | TGCAGCCCGCGGACAGGGGGCGTTGGAACTGAAGCTTTCTTT | CSPRTGGVGTEAFF
TRBJ2-5 | TRBV2 | TRBD1 | NA | TGTGCCAGCAGCGTCACGGACAGGGTAGGAGAGACCCAGTACTTC | CASSVTDRVGETQYF
TRBJ2-5 | TRBV20-1 | NA | NA | TGCAGTGCTAGGAATCCCACTGAAGAGACCCAGTACTTC | CSARNPTEETQYF
TRBJ2-3 | TRBV24-1 | TRBD1 | few | TGTGCCACCAGTGACTCGGACAGGGCCGGAGATACGCAGTATTTT | CATSDSDRAGDTQYF
TRBJ2-5 | TRBV7-2 | TRBD2 | few | TGTGCCAGCAGCTCGCCGGGACTAGCGGGAGGGGGGCAAGAGACCCAGTACTTC | CASSSPGLAGGGQETQYF
TRBJ2-5 | TRBV18 | NA | NA | TGTGCCAGTTCACCATCCCATCAGGGAAGGGAGACCCAGTACTTC | CASSPSHQGRETQYF